This T cell receptor beta chain was recovered during a study of blood T cell repertoires in COVID-19. In the study overall: The study drew acute and convalescent COVID-19 samples from the United States, Italy and Spain. The analysed material was cDNA or gDNA that came from T cells, B-cell-depleted T cells, or PBMCs.

Enrolment of Seattle patients took place during active infection, and they were followed longitudinally. V lost 2 bases, J lost 8 bases, and 4 bases stayed unmatched. The CDR3 sequence is 14 residues long. Looked up from germline, CDR1 is MDHEN and CDR2 is SYDVKM. The sample holds one count of this clone. In the authors' workflow: Amplification of reference gene primers provided the estimated nucleated cell counts. The data were produced by immunoSEQ multiplex PCR, yet TCRdb's version contains in-frame clones alone and is incomplete. V, J and clone size derive from that table, while D and trimming were established from the DNA sequence. The profile shows some 450,000 clones, approximately 88% of them singletons.

The specimen was peripheral blood. The chain carries TRBV28 and TRBJ2-1, with TRBD2 identical over 9 bases. This receptor was obtained from a woman between 50 and 59 years old with COVID-19, enrolled during active disease. The CDR3 coding sequence is TGTGCCAGCAGTTTAGCGGGGGGGCAGGATGAGCAGTTCTTC. It yields the protein CASSLAGGQDEQFF.